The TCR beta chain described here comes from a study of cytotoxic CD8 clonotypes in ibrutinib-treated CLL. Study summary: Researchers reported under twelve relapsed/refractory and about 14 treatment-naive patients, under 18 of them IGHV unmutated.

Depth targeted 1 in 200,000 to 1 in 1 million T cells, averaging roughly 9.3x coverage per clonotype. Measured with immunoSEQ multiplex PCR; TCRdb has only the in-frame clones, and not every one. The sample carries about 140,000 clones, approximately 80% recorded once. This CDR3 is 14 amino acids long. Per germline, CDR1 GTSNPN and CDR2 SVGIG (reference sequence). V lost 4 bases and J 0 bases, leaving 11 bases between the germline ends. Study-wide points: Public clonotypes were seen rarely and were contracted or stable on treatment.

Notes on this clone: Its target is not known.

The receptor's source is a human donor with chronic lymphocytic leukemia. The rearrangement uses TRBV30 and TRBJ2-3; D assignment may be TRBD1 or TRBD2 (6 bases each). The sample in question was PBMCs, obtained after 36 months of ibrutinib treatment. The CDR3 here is CAWTGAGSTDTQYF. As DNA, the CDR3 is TGTGCCTGGACGGGGGCAGGAAGCACAGATACGCAGTATTTT.